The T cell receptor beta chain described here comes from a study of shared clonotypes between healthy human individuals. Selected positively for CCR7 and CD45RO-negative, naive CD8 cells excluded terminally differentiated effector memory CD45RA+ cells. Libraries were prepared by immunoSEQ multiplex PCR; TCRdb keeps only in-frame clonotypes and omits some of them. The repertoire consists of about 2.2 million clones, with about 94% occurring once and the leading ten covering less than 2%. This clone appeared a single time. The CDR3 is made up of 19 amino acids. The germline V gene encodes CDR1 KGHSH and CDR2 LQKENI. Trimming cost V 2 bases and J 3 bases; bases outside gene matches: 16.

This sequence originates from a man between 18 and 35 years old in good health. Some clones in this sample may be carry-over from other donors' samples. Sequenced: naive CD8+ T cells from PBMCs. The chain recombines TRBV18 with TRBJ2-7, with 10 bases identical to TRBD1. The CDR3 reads CASSPIRTGQGIIIYEQYF. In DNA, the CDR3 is TGTGCCAGCTCACCAATCAGGACGGGACAGGGGATTATCATCTACGAGCAGTACTTC.